Reported below is one T cell receptor beta chain. The data originate from a study of blood T cell repertoires in COVID-19. Across the study: The analysed material was cDNA or gDNA that came from T cells, B-cell-depleted T cells, or PBMCs.

The CDR3 covers 17 residues. Trimming cost V 2 bases and J 5 bases, with 19 bases left between them. CDR1 and CDR2 from the germline V gene are MNHNS and SASEGT. In the original processing: Amplification with reference gene primers provided the estimates of nucleated cell counts. The repertoire was sequenced with immunoSEQ multiplex PCR; TCRdb's copy has only in-frame clones and lacks some. V and J calls and clone size are given by that table; D and trimming were obtained from the DNA. Found here are 75,000 or so clones, 83% of them singletons; the top ten hold 15% to 20%. V is TRBV6-1 and J is TRBJ1-5, with a tentative D call TRBD1 (5 bases). Sequenced input: peripheral blood. The TCR comes from an elderly woman with acute or convalescent COVID-19. In nucleotides, the CDR3 is TGTGCCAGCAGTGAATGGCAGGGTAGGTTAATTGATCAGCCCCAGCATTTT. Translated: CASSEWQGRLIDQPQHF.